The following is a T cell receptor beta chain sequence with its context. This specimen comes from a study of blood T cell repertoires in COVID-19. Trimming took off 2 bases at V and 2 bases at J, with 16 bases between the two ends. CDR1 and CDR2 from the germline V gene are SEHNR and FQNEAQ (reference sequence). The CDR3 loop spans 16 amino acids. The assay was immunoSEQ multiplex PCR, and TCRdb's table has in-frame clones only and misses some. The table lists approximately 90,000 clones, 65% to 85% of them singletons. The TCR comes from an elderly woman with active or convalescent COVID-19. The chain couples TRBV7-9 to TRBJ2-7, with D maybe TRBD2 (6 bases). The sample consisted of peripheral blood. CDR3 sequence: CASSLRGGPLTYEQYF. The CDR3 DNA follows: TGTGCCAGCAGCTTAAGAGGAGGGCCCCTCACCTACGAGCAGTACTTC.